One T cell receptor beta chain is described in this entry. The data belong to a study of blood T cell repertoires in COVID-19. Study as a whole: Some COVID-19 samples were acute and others convalescent; all came from the United States, Italy and Spain. Nucleic acid was either cDNA or gDNA, and it came from T cells, B-cell-depleted T cells, or PBMCs.

CDR1 and CDR2 (germline): MDHEN, SYDVKM. This CDR3 contains 14 residues. With V trimmed by 8 bases and J by 4 bases, 10 bases remained unmatched. Study processing details: Using reference gene primer amplification, nucleated cell counts were estimated. Data came from immunoSEQ multiplex PCR; TCRdb stores just in-frame clones and leaves some out. V and J calls plus clone size are reproduced from that table; the DNA served to infer D and trimming. The repertoire holds about 130,000 clones, around 73% seen once, with approximately 10% in the top ten. The V call is TRBV28, the J call TRBJ2-7; 8 bases agree with TRBD1. The clonotype was recovered from a man aged 55 to 70 who had recovered from COVID-19. The specimen sequenced was peripheral blood. CDR3 region: CASFKLDRGYEQYF. The DNA of the CDR3 is TGTGCCAGCTTTAAGCTAGACAGGGGTTACGAGCAGTACTTC.